The entry that follows covers one T cell receptor (beta chain) sequence. Its specific antigen is unknown. No much larger clonotype is one base removed from it; base qualities were not supplied. This record belongs to a study of T-cell reconstitution after alpha-beta-depleted transplantation in children listed by TCRdb under 2016. Describing the broader study: The study quantitatively tracked T-cell immune reconstitution after TCRalphabeta/CD19-depleted allogeneic hematopoietic cell transplantation in children using TCR repertoire profiling.

V ends up 0 bases short and J 4 bases short, with an unmatched junction base count of 1. Spanning cysteine to phenylalanine, the CDR3 consists of 15 amino acids. The retained sequence is limited to the CDR3, 45 bases, with the frame set at the first base. Taken from the germline V gene, the CDR1 and CDR2 loops are LGHNA and YNFKEQ. Library prep was done by PCR. Sequenced on an Illumina HiSeq 2500. To normalize quantification of the TCRbeta repertoire, the TCR libraries were built with molecular barcoding that relied on unique molecular identifiers. TCRdb applied fastp at Q25 and MiXCR to the public reads, then kept only in-frame beta chains. Each entry merges the rows of one CDR3 protein and shows their most common DNA and genes. This sample is represented by approximately 420,000 distinct CDR3 sequences; about a tenth of them were singletons. The ten biggest clones cover 4.5% to 6.5% of the sample.

Recombination joined TRBV4-2 with TRBJ2-2; a stretch of 8 junction bases matches TRBD2. Sequenced material: PBMCs from the stem cell graft donor, taken from the stem cell graft. The clonotype comes from a human donor who donated a stem cell graft to a child with acute myeloid leukemia. The sequenced DNA: TGTGCCAGCAGCCAAGAGCGGGAGGTCACCGGGGAGCTGTTTTTT. Translated, it reads CASSQEREVTGELFF.